These T cell receptor beta chains were read from a single sample in a study of T cell changes during pregnancy in multiple sclerosis. Only in-frame clones appear in the TCRdb table, and some are missing; sequencing was by immunoSEQ multiplex PCR. The table lists more than 85,000 clones, approximately 94% of them singletons. The sample in question was peripheral blood, obtained before pregnancy. The receptor source for this set is a female donor with multiple sclerosis, enrolled in a pregnancy study. Both conserved end residues are part of each CDR3. Fields, in order: V gene, clone size, D gene, J gene, CDR3 protein, CDR3 DNA. The D gene is left open where the match is weak. The size field is filled for only some rows; it gives once, few, many or a size class.

>TRBV30|.|.|TRBJ2-7
CAWSVGDSYEQYF
TGTGCCTGGAGTGTAGGGGACTCCTACGAGCAGTACTTC
>TRBV5-1|.|TRBD2|TRBJ2-1
CASSRPTSGSYNEQFF
TGCGCCAGCAGCCGGCCGACTAGCGGTTCCTACAATGAGCAGTTCTTC
>TRBV9|.|TRBD2|TRBJ2-1
CASSPTPTSRNEQFF
TGTGCCAGCAGTCCTACCCCGACTAGCAGAAATGAGCAGTTCTTC
>TRBV28|.|TRBD1|TRBJ2-7
CASSAPRGQSYEQYF
TGTGCCAGCAGTGCCCCCCGGGGACAGTCCTACGAGCAGTACTTC
>TRBV6-5|.|.|TRBJ1-3
CASRPGIGNTIYF
TGTGCCAGCAGGCCGGGGATCGGAAACACCATATATTTT
>TRBV14|.|TRBD1|TRBJ2-7
CASSLQGVFLEQYF
TGTGCCAGCAGCCTCCAGGGGGTCTTCTTGGAGCAGTACTTC
>TRBV13|.|.|TRBJ2-2
CASSLVTERSANTGELFF
TGTGCCAGCAGCTTAGTAACCGAGCGGTCCGCGAACACCGGGGAGCTGTTTTTT
>TRBV7-9|.|TRBD2|TRBJ2-5
CASSIRKGLAGQETQYF
TGTGCCAGCAGCATCCGCAAAGGACTAGCGGGACAAGAGACCCAGTACTTC
>TRBV6-6|.|.|TRBJ2-3
CASREGGAGTDTQYF
TGTGCCAGCAGGGAAGGTGGCGCGGGGACAGATACGCAGTATTTT
>TRBV6-1|.|TRBD2|TRBJ2-5
CASRMGGRRETQYF
TGTGCCAGCAGGATGGGGGGGAGAAGGGAGACCCAGTACTTC
>TRBV27|.|TRBD1|TRBJ2-2
CASRDRGNTGELFF
TGTGCCAGCAGGGACAGGGGGAACACCGGGGAGCTGTTTTTT
>TRBV9|.|TRBD2|TRBJ2-3
CASSVVAGGFTDTQYF
TGTGCCAGCAGCGTAGTAGCGGGAGGTTTCACAGATACGCAGTATTTT
>TRBV5-6|.|.|TRBJ1-4
CASSSKRTLNEKLFF
TGTGCCAGCAGCTCCAAGCGAACCCTTAATGAAAAACTGTTTTTT
>TRBV19|.|.|TRBJ2-2
CASTATTTGELFF
TGTGCCAGTACTGCCACTACCACCGGGGAGCTGTTTTTT
>TRBV11-2|.|TRBD2|TRBJ2-7
CASSLYGASGYEQYF
TGTGCCAGCAGCTTATATGGGGCTAGCGGGTACGAGCAGTACTTC
>TRBV4-2|.|TRBD2|TRBJ2-1
CASSQIELAGGKHNEQFF
TGTGCCAGCAGCCAAATAGAACTAGCGGGAGGGAAACACAATGAGCAGTTCTTC
>TRBV2|once|.|TRBJ1-1
CAVRGGITEAFF
TGTGCCGTCCGGGGGGGAATCACTGAAGCTTTCTTT
>TRBV6-1|.|.|TRBJ1-2
CASSEAPGGGVSGYTF
TGTGCCAGCAGTGAAGCCCCCGGGGGAGGTGTCTCTGGCTACACCTTC
>TRBV28|.|.|TRBJ1-4
CASSSPQGGGNEKLFF
TGTGCCAGCAGTTCTCCCCAGGGAGGGGGTAATGAAAAACTGTTTTTT
>TRBV19|.|.|TRBJ2-5
CASRLTGSRGETQYF
TGTGCCAGTAGATTAACGGGGTCCCGCGGAGAGACCCAGTACTTC
>TRBV6-6|.|TRBD1|TRBJ2-4
CASGGDRGRNIQYF
TGTGCCAGCGGGGGGGACAGGGGGAGAAACATTCAGTACTTC
>TRBV19|.|TRBD1|TRBJ2-5
CASSIGDRGPQETQYF
TGTGCCAGTAGTATAGGGGACAGGGGACCTCAAGAGACCCAGTACTTC
>TRBV30|few|.|TRBJ1-1
CAWRWGLTEAFF
TGTGCCTGGAGATGGGGGCTCACTGAAGCTTTCTTT
>TRBV4-1|.|.|TRBJ2-3
CASSQPVAGRNSDTQYF
TGCGCCAGCAGCCAACCCGTTGCAGGGAGGAACTCAGATACGCAGTATTTT
>TRBV19|once|.|TRBJ1-2
CASSIGATGKIYGYTF
TGTGCCAGTAGTATAGGGGCGACGGGGAAAATCTATGGCTACACCTTC
>TRBV25-1|.|.|TRBJ1-1
CASSEYETVVTEAFF
TGTGCCAGCAGTGAATACGAAACAGTGGTCACTGAAGCTTTCTTT
>TRBV7-9|.|TRBD1|TRBJ1-2
CASSFLTGEGYTF
TGTGCCAGCAGCTTTTTGACAGGGGAAGGCTACACCTTC
>TRBV18|.|.|TRBJ2-7
CASSLNQGLEQYF
TGTGCCAGCTCACTCAATCAGGGTCTCGAGCAGTACTTC